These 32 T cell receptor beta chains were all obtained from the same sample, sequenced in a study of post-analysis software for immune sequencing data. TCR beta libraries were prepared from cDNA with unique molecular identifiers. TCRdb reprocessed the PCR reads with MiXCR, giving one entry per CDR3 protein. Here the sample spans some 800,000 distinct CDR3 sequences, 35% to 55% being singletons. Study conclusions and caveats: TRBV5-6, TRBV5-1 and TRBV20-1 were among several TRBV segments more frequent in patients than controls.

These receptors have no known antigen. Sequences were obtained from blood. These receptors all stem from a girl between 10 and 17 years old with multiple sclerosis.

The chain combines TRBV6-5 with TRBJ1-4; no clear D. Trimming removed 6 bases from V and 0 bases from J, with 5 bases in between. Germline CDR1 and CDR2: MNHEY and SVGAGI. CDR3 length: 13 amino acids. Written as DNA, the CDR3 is TGTGCCAGCAGCAAGGCAACTAATGAAAAACTGTTTTTT. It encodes CASSKATNEKLFF.

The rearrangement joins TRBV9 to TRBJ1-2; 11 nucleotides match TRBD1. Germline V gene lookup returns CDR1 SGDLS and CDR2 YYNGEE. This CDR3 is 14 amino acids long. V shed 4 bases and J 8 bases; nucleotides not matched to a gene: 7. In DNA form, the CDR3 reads TGTGCCAGCAGCCACGGGACAGGGGGGAAAGGCTACACCTTC. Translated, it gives CASSHGTGGKGYTF. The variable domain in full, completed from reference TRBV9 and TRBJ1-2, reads DSGVTQTPKHLITATGQRVTLRCSPRSGDLSVYWYQQSLDQGLQFLIQYYNGEERAKGNILERFSAQQFPDLHSELNLSSLELGDSALYFCASSHGTGGKGYTFGSGTRLTVV.

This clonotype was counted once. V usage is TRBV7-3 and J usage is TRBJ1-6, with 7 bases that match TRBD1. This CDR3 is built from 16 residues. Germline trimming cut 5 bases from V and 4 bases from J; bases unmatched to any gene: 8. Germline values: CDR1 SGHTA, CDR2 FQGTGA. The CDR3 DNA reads TGTGCCAGCAGCAAACTCGGGACAGATTATAATTCACCCCTCCACTTT. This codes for CASSKLGTDYNSPLHF.

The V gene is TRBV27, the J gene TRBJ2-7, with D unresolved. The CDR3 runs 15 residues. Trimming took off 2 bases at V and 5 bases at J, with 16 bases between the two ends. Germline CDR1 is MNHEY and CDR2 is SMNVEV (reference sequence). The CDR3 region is CASSLGFAARHEQYF. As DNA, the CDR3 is TGTGCCAGCAGTTTAGGTTTCGCGGCACGGCACGAGCAGTACTTC.

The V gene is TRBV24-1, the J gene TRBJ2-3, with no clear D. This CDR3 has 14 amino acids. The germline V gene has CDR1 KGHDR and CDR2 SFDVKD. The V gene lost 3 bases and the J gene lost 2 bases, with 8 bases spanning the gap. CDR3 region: CATSDQPITDTQYF. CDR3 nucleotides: TGTGCCACCAGTGATCAACCCATCACAGATACGCAGTATTTT.

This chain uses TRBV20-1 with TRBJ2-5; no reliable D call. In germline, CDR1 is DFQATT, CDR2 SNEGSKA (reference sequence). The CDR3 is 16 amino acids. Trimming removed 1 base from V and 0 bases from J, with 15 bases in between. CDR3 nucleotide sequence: TGCAGTGCTAGAGGAATAGGGCCTGAGTACCAAGAGACCCAGTACTTC. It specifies CSARGIGPEYQETQYF.

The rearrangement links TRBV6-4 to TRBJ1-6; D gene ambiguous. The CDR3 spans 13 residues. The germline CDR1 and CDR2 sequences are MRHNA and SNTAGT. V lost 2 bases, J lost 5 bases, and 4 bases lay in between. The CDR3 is CASSDRDNSPLHF. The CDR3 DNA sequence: TGTGCCAGCAGTGACAGGGATAATTCACCCCTCCACTTT.

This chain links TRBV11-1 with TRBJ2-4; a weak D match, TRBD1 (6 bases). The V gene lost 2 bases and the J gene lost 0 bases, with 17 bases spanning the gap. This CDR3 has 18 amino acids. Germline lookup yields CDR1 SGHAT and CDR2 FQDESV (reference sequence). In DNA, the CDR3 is TGTGCCAGCAGCTTAAACAGGGAAGTACGAGGAGCCAAAAACATTCAGTACTTC. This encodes CASSLNREVRGAKNIQYF.

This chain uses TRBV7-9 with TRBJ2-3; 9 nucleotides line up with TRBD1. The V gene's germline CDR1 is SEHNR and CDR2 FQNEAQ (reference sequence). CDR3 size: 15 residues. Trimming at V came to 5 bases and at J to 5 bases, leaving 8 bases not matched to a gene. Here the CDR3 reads CASSPPGQGEDTQYF. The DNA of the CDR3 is TGTGCCAGCAGCCCCCCGGGACAGGGTGAAGATACGCAGTATTTT.

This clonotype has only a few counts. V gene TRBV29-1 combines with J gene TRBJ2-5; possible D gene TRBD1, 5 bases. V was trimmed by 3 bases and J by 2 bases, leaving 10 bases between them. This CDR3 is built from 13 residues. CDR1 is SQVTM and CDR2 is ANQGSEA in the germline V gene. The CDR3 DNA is TGCAGCGTTGAGTTGACAGCACAAGAGACCCAGTACTTC. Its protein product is CSVELTAQETQYF.

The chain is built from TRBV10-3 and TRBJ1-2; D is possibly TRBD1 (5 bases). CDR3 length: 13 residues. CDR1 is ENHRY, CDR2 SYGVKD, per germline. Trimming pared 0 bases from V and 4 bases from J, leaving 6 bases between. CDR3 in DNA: TGTGCCATCAGTGAGTCGACAGCCTATGGCTACACCTTC. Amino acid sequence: CAISESTAYGYTF.

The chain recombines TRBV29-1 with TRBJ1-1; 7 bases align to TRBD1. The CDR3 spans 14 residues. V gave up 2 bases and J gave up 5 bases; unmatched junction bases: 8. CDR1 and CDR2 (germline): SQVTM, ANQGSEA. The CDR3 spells CSVEPGQLGTEAFF. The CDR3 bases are TGCAGCGTTGAACCGGGACAGCTAGGGACTGAAGCTTTCTTT.

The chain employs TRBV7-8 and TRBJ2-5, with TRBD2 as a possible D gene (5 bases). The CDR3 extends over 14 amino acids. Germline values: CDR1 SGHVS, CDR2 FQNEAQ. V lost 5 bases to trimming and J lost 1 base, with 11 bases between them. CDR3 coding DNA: TGTGCCAGCAGCGCCGTCGAGGGCCAAGAGACCCAGTACTTC. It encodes CASSAVEGQETQYF. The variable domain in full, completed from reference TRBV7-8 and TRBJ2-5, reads GAGVSQSPRYKVAKRGQDVALRCDPISGHVSLFWYQQALGQGPEFLTYFQNEAQLDKSGLPSDRFFAERPEGSVSTLKIQRTQQEDSAVYLCASSAVEGQETQYFGPGTRLLVL.

CDR3 amino acids: CASSSSIPSLAGDTDTQYF. In DNA form, the CDR3 reads TGTGCCAGCAGTTCCAGTATCCCCTCCCTAGCGGGGGATACAGATACGCAGTATTTT. The gene calls are TRBV27 and TRBJ2-3; 10 bases are a match to TRBD2. The CDR3 is 19 amino acids. Germline CDR1 and CDR2: MNHEY and SMNVEV (reference sequence). J lost 3 bases, V lost 4 bases, and 16 bases had no gene match.

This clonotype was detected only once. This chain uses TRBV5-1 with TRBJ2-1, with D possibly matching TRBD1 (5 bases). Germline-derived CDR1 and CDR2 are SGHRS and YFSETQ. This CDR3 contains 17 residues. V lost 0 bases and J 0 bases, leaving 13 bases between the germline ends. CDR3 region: CASSLEGQTSSYNEQFF. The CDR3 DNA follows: TGCGCCAGCAGCTTGGAGGGGCAAACGAGCTCCTACAATGAGCAGTTCTTC.

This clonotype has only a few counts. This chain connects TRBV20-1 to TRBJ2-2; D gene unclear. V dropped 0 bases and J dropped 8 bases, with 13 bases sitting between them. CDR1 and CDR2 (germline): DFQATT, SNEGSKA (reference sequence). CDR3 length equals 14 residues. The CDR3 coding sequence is TGCAGTGCTAGAGAGCCCACTATAACGGGGGAGCTGTTTTTT. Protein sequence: CSAREPTITGELFF.

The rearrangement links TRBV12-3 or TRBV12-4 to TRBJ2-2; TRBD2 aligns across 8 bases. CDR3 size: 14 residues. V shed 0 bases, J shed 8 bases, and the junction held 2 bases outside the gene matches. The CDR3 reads CASSLARGGGELFF. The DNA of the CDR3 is TGTGCCAGCAGTTTAGCCCGGGGGGGAGGGGAGCTGTTTTTT.

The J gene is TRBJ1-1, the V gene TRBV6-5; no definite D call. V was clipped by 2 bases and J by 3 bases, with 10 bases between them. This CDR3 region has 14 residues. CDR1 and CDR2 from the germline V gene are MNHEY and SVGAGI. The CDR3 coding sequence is TGTGCCAGCAGTTACGGGAGCGGGGACACTGAAGCTTTCTTT. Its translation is CASSYGSGDTEAFF.

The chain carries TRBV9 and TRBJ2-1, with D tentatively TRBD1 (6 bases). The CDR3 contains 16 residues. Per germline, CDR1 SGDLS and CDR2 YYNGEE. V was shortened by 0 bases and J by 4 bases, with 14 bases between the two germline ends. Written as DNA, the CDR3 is TGTGCCAGCAGCGTAGACGGTCAGGGGAGTTACAATGAGCAGTTCTTC. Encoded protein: CASSVDGQGSYNEQFF. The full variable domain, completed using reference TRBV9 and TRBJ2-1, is DSGVTQTPKHLITATGQRVTLRCSPRSGDLSVYWYQQSLDQGLQFLIQYYNGEERAKGNILERFSAQQFPDLHSELNLSSLELGDSALYFCASSVDGQGSYNEQFFGPGTRLTVL.

CDR3: CASSLGVGKVNQPQHF. Written as DNA, the CDR3 is TGTGCCAGCAGCTTAGGAGTTGGCAAGGTAAATCAGCCCCAGCATTTT. The rearrangement joins TRBV7-2 to TRBJ1-5; the D is unclear. The V end was cut by 1 base, the J end by 4 bases, with 14 bases between. There are 16 residues in the CDR3. Germline V gene data show CDR1 as SGHTA and CDR2 as FQGNSA.

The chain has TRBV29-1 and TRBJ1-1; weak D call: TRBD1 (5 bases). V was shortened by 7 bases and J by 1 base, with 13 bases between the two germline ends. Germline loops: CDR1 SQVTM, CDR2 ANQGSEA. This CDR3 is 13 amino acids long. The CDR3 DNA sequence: TGCAGCGCCGCCGGGGGGAGGAACACTGAAGCTTTCTTT. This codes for CSAAGGRNTEAFF.

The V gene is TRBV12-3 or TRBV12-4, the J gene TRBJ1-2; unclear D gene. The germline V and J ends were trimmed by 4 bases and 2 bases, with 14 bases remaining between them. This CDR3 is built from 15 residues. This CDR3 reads CASSSNGFLNYGYTF. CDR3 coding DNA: TGTGCCAGCAGTTCGAACGGCTTTCTCAACTATGGCTACACCTTC.

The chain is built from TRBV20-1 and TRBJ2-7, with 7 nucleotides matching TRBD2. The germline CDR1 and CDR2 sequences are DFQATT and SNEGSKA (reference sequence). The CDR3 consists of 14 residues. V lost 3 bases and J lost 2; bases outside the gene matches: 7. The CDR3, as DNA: TGCAGTGCTAGCTATCGGGAGGTAACCTACGAGCAGTACTTC. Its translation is CSASYREVTYEQYF.

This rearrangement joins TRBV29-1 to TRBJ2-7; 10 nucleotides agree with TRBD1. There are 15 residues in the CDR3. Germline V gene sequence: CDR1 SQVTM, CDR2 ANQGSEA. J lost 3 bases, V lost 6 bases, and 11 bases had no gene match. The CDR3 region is CSVRRSGQGVYEQYF. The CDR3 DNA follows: TGCAGCGTGCGACGTTCCGGACAGGGGGTCTACGAGCAGTACTTC.

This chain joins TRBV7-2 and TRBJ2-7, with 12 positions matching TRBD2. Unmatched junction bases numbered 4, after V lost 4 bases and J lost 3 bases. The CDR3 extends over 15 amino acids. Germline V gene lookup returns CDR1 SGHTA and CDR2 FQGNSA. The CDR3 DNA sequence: TGTGCCAGCAGCTCCCAGACTAGCGGGAGCTACGAGCAGTACTTC. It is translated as CASSSQTSGSYEQYF.

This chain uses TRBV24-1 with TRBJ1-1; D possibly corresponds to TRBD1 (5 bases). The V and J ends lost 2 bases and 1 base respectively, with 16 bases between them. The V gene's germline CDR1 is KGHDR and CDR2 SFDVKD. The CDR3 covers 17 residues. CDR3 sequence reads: CATSDSRDRRGNTEAFF. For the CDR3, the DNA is TGTGCCACCAGTGATTCCAGGGACCGTCGGGGGAACACTGAAGCTTTCTTT.

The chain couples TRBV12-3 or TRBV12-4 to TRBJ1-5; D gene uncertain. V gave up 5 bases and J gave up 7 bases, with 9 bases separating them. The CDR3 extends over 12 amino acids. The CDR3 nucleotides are TGTGCCAGCAGTCCGGAGACACAGCCCCAGCATTTT. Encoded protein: CASSPETQPQHF.

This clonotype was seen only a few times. The CDR3 loop reads CASSLGLPVSTDTQYF. CDR3 DNA sequence: TGTGCCAGCAGCTTAGGACTACCTGTGAGCACAGATACGCAGTATTTT. J is TRBJ2-3 and V is TRBV7-2, with D maybe TRBD2 (5 bases). V lost 1 base, J lost 0 bases, and 11 bases lay in between. Looked up from germline, CDR1 is SGHTA and CDR2 is FQGNSA. The CDR3 covers 16 residues.

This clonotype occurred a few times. The CDR3 is CASSQGLVAVGTQYF. DNA for the CDR3: TGTGCCAGCAGCCAAGGTCTAGTGGCCGTGGGGACCCAGTACTTC. This chain links TRBV3-1 with TRBJ2-5; D gene uncertain. CDR3 length: 15 residues. CDR1 is LGHDT and CDR2 is YNNKEL in the germline V gene (reference sequence). V lost 1 base and J 7 bases, leaving 16 bases between the germline ends.

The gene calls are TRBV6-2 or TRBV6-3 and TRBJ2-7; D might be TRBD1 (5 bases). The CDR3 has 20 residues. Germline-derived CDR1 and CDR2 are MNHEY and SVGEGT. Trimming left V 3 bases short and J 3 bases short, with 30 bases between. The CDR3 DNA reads TGTGCCAGCAGTTATCGTCGCCCGTCGGAAGGACACTGGAACCTCTACGAGCAGTACTTC. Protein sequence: CASSYRRPSEGHWNLYEQYF.

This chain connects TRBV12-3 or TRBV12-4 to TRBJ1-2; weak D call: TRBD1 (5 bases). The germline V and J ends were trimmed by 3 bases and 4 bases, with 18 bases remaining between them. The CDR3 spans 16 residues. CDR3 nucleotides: TGTGCCAGCAGTTTCGGGACCGCCTTGGGATCCTATGGCTACACCTTC. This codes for CASSFGTALGSYGYTF.

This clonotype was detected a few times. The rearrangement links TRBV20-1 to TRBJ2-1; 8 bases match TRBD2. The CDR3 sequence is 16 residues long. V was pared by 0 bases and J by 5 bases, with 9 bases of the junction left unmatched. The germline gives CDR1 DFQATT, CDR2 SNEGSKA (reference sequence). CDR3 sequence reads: CSARDGGGRRHNEQFF. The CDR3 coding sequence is TGCAGTGCTAGAGATGGGGGCGGGAGGCGCCACAATGAGCAGTTCTTC.